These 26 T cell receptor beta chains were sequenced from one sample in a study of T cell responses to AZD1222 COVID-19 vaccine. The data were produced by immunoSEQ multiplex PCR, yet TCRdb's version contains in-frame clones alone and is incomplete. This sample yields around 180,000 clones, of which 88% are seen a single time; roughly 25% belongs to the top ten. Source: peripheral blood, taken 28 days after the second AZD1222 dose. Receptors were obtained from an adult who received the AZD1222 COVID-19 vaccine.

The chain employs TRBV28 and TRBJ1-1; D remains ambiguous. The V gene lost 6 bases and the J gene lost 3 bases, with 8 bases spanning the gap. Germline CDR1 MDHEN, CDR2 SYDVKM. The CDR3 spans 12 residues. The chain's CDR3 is CASSGGYTEAFF. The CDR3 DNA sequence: TGTGCCAGCAGCGGAGGGTACACTGAAGCTTTCTTT.

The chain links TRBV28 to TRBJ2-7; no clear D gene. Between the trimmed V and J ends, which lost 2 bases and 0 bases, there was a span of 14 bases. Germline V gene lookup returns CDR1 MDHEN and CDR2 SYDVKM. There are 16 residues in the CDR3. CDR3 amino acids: CASSLDPASGSYEQYF. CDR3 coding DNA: TGTGCCAGCAGTTTAGACCCAGCTTCTGGCTCCTACGAGCAGTACTTC.

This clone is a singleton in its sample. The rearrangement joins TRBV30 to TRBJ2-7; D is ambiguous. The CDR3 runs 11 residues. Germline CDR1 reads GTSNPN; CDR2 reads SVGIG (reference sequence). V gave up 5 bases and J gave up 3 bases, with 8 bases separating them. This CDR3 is CAWGRLYEQYF. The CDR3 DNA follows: TGTGCCTGGGGCCGCCTCTACGAGCAGTACTTC. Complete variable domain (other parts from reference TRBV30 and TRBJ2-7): SQTIHQWPATLVQPVGSPLSLECTVEGTSNPNLYWYRQAAGRGLQLLFYSVGIGQISSEVPQNLSASRPQDRQFILSSKKLLLSDSGFYLCAWGRLYEQYFGPGTRLTVT.

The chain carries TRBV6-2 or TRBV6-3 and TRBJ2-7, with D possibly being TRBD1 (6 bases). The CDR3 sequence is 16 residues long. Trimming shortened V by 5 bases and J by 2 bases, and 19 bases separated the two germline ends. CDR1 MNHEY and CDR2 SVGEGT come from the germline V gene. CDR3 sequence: CASSDPGDTHPYEQYF. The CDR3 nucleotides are TGTGCCAGCAGTGACCCCGGGGACACACACCCCTACGAGCAGTACTTC.

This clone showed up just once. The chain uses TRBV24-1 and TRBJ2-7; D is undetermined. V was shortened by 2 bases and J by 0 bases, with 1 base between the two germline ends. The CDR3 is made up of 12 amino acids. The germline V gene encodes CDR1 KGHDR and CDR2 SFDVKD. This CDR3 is CATSDYSYEQYF. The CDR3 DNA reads TGTGCCACCAGTGATTACTCCTACGAGCAGTACTTC.

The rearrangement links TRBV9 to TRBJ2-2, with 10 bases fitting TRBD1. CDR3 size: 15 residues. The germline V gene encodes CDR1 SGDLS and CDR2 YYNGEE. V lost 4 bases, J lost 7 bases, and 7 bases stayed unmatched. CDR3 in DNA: TGTGCCAGCAGCAACCGACAGGGGGCGGGCGGGGAGCTGTTTTTT. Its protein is CASSNRQGAGGELFF.

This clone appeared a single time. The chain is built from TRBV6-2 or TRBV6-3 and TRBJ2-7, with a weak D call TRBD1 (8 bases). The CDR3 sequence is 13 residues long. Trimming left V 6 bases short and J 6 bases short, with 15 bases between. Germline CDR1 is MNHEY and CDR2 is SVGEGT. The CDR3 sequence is CASSNRGGGEQYF. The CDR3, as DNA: TGTGCCAGCAGCAACAGGGGGGGAGGCGAGCAGTACTTC.

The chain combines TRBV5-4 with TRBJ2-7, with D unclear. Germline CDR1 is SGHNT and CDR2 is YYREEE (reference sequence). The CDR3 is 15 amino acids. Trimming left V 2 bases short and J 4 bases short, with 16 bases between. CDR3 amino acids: CASSLGVANLYEQYF. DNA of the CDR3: TGTGCCAGCAGCTTAGGCGTTGCGAATTTATACGAGCAGTACTTC.

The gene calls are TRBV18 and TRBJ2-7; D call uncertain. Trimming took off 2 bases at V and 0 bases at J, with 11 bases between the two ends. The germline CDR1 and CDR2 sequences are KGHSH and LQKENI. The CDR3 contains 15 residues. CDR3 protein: CASSPGTAISYEQYF. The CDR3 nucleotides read TGTGCCAGCTCACCAGGAACGGCTATCTCCTACGAGCAGTACTTC.

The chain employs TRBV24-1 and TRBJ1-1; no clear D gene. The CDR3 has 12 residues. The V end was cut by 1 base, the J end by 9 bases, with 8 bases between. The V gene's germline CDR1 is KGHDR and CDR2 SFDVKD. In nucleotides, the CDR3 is TGTGCCACCAGTGATTTCAAGGCCCAAGCTTTCTTT. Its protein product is CATSDFKAQAFF.

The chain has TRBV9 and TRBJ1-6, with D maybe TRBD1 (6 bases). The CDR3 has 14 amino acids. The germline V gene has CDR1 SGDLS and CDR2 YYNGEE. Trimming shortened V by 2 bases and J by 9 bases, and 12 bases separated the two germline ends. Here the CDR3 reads CASSVETGGSPLHF. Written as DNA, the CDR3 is TGTGCCAGCAGCGTCGAGACAGGCGGTTCACCCCTCCACTTT.

Here the CDR3 DNA reads TGTGCCAGTAAAGGGGTTAGCGAGCAGTACTTC. Its translation: CASKGVSEQYF. The chain employs TRBV19 and TRBJ2-7; perhaps TRBD1 as D (5 bases). This CDR3 is built from 11 residues. V was pared by 7 bases and J by 6 bases, with 10 bases between. Germline assignment: CDR1 LNHDA and CDR2 SQIVND (reference sequence).

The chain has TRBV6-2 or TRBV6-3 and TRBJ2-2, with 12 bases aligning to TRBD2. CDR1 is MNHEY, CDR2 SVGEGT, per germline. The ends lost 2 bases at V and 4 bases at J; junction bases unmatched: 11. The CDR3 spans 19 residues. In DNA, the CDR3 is TGTGCCAGCAGTTACGACTGGACTAGCGGGACGTTAGGCACCGGGGAGCTGTTTTTT. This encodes CASSYDWTSGTLGTGELFF.

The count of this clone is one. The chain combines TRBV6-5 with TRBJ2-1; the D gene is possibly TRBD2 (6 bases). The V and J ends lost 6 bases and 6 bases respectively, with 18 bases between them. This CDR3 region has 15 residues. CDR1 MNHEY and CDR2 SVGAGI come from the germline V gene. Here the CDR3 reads CASRGTELETNEQFF. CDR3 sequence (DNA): TGTGCCAGCAGGGGGACTGAGTTGGAGACCAATGAGCAGTTCTTC.

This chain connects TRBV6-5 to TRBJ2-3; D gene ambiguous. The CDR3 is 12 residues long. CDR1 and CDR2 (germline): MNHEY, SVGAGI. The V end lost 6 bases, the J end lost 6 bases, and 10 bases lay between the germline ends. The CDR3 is CASRPYGDTQYF. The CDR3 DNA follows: TGTGCCAGCAGGCCTTACGGGGATACGCAGTATTTT.

DNA of the CDR3: TGTGCCAGCCGCCGGTCAGGCCCAGAGACCCAGTACTTC. Translation gives CASRRSGPETQYF. This chain links TRBV6-2 or TRBV6-3 with TRBJ2-5; D unresolved. From germline, CDR1 is MNHEY and CDR2 SVGEGT. Trimming took 8 bases from V and 4 from J, leaving 14 bases between them. This CDR3 has 13 residues.

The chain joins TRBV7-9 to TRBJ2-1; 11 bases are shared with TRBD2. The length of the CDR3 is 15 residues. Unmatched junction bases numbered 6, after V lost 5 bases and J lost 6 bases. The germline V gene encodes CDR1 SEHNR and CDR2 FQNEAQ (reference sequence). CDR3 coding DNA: TGTGCCAGCAGCCAACTAGCGGGAGTTGTCAATGAGCAGTTCTTC. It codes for CASSQLAGVVNEQFF.

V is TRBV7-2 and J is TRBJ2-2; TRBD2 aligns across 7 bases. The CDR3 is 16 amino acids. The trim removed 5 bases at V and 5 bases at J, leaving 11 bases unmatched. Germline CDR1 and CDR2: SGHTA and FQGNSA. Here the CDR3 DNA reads TGTGCCAGCAGCCAGTCCGGGGGAGGGCAGACCGGGGAGCTGTTTTTT. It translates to CASSQSGGGQTGELFF. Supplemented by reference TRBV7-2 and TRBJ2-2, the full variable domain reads GAGVSQSPSNKVTEKGKDVELRCDPISGHTALYWYRQSLGQGLEFLIYFQGNSAPDKSGLPSDRFSAERTGGSVSTLTIQRTQQEDSAVYLCASSQSGGGQTGELFFGEGSRLTVL.

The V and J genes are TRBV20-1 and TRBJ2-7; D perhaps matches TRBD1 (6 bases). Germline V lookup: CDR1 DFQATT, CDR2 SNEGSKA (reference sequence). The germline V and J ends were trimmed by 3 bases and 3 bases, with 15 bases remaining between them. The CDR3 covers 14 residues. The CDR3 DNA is TGCAGTGCTAGTTACAGGGATGGGCGCTACGAGCAGTACTTC. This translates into CSASYRDGRYEQYF.

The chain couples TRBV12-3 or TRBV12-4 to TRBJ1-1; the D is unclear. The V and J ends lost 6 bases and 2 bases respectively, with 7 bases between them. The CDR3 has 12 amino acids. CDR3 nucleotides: TGTGCCAGCAGCCGGGTAAACACTGAAGCTTTCTTT. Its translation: CASSRVNTEAFF.

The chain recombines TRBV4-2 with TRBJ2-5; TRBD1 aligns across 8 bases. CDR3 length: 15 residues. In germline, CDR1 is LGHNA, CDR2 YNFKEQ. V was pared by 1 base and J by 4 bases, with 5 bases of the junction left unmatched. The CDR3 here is CASSQGRQGRETQYF. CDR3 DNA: TGTGCCAGCAGCCAAGGTCGACAGGGGCGAGAGACCCAGTACTTC.

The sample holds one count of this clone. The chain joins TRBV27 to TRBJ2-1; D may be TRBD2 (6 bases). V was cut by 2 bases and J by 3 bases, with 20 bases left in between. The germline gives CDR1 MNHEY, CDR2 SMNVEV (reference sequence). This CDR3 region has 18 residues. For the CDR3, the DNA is TGTGCCAGCAGTTTACCAGTCCTCGGGACTCGAAGCTACAATGAGCAGTTCTTC. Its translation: CASSLPVLGTRSYNEQFF.

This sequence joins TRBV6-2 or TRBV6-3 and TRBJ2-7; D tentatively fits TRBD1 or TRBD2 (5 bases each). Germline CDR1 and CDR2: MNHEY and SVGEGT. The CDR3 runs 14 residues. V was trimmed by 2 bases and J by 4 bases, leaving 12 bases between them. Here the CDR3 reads CASSYTGTVYEQYF. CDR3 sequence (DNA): TGTGCCAGCAGTTACACCGGGACCGTATACGAGCAGTACTTC.

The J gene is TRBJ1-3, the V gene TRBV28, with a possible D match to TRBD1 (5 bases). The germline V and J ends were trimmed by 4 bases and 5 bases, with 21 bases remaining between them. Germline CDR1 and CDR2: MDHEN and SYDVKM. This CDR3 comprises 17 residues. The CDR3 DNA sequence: TGTGCCAGCAGTTCACCCGTGACAGCCCGGGGAAGAAACACCATATATTTT. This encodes CASSSPVTARGRNTIYF.

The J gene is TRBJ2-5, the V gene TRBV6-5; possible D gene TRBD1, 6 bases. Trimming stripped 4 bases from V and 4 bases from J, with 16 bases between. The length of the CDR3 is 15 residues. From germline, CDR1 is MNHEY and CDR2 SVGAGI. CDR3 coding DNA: TGTGCCAGCAGTTTCCGACAGGAGCCTTCAGAGACCCAGTACTTC. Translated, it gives CASSFRQEPSETQYF.

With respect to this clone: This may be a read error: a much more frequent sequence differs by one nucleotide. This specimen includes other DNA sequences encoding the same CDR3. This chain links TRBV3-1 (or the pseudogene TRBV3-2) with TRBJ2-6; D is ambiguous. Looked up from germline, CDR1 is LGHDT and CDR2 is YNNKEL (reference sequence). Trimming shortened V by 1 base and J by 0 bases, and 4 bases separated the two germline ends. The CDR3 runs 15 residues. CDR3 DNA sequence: TGTGCCAGCAGCCAAGCCGGCTCTGGGGCCAACGTCCTGACTTTC. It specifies CASSQAGSGANVLTF.